The entry below describes one T cell receptor (beta chain). The data are from a study of radiotherapy plus CTLA-4 blockade in lung cancer. Trimming cost V 2 bases and J 3 bases, with 14 bases left between them. Germline assignment: CDR1 SNHLY and CDR2 FYNNEI. The CDR3 sequence is 15 residues long. Sequenced by immunoSEQ multiplex PCR; TCRdb stores in-frame clones only, minus some. The table includes about 32,000 clones, around four fifths detected once. The TCR was taken from a human donor with non-small cell lung cancer that progressed on radiotherapy plus ipilimumab. The V call is TRBV2, the J call TRBJ2-7, with D possibly being TRBD1 (5 bases). The sequenced sample was peripheral blood, obtained from a patient treated with radiotherapy plus ipilimumab. CDR3 loop: CASSETLRGHYEQYF. CDR3 in DNA: TGTGCCAGCAGTGAAACCCTAAGGGGCCACTACGAGCAGTACTTC.